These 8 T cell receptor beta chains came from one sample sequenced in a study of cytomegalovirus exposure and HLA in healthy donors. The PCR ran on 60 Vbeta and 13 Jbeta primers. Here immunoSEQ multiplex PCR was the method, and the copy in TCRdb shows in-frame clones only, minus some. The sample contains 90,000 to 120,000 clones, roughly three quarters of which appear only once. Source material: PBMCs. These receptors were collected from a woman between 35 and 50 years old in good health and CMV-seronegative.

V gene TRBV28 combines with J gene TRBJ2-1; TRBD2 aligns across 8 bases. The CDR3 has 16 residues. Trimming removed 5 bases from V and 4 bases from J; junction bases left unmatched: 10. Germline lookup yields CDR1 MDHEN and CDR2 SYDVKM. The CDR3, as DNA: TGTGCCAGCAGTCCGAGATCCGGGAGGGGGTACAATGAGCAGTTCTTC. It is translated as CASSPRSGRGYNEQFF.

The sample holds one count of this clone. CDR3 amino acids: CASGDSGRTDTQYF. Written as DNA, the CDR3 is TGTGCCAGCGGTGATAGCGGACGCACAGATACGCAGTATTTT. V usage is TRBV6-6 and J usage is TRBJ2-3, with TRBD2 as a possible D gene (6 bases). The CDR3 runs to 14 residues. The germline V gene has CDR1 MNHNY and CDR2 SVGAGI (reference sequence). With 8 bases removed from V and 1 base from J, the gap between germline ends came to 13 bases.

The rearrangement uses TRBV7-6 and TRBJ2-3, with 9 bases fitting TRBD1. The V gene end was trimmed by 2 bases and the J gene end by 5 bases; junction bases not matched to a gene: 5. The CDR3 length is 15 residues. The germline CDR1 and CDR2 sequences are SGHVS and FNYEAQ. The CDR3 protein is CASSLTGGAGDTQYF. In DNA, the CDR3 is TGTGCCAGCAGCTTAACAGGGGGCGCAGGAGATACGCAGTATTTT.

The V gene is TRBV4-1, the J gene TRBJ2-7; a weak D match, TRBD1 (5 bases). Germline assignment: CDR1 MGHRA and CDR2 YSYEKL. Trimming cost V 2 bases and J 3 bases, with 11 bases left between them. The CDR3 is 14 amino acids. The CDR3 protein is CASSQYSTGYEQYF. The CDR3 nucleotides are TGCGCCAGCAGCCAATATTCTACAGGCTACGAGCAGTACTTC.

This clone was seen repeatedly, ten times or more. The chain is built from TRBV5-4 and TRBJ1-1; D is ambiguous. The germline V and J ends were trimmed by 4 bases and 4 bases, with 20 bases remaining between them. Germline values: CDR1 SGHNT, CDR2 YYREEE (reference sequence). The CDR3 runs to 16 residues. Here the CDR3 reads CASSGDGYTAGTEAFF. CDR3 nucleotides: TGTGCCAGCAGCGGCGATGGTTATACAGCAGGCACTGAAGCTTTCTTT.

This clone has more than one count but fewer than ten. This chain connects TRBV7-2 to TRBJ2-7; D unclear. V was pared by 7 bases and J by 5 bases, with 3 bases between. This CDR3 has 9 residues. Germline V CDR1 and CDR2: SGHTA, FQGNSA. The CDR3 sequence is CASNNEQYF. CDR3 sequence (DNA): TGTGCCAGCAACAACGAGCAGTACTTC.

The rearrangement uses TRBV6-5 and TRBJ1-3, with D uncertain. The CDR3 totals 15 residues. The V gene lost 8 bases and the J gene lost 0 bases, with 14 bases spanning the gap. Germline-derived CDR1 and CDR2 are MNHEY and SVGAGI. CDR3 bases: TGTGCCAGCCGGAGGGCCCCTAGCTCTGGAAACACCATATATTTT. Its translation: CASRRAPSSGNTIYF.

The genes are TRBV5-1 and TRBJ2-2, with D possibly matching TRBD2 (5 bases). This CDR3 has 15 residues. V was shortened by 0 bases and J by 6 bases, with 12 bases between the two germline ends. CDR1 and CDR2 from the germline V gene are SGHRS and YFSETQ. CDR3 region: CASSLEVVRAGELFF. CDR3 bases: TGCGCCAGCAGCTTGGAGGTAGTGAGGGCCGGGGAGCTGTTTTTT.